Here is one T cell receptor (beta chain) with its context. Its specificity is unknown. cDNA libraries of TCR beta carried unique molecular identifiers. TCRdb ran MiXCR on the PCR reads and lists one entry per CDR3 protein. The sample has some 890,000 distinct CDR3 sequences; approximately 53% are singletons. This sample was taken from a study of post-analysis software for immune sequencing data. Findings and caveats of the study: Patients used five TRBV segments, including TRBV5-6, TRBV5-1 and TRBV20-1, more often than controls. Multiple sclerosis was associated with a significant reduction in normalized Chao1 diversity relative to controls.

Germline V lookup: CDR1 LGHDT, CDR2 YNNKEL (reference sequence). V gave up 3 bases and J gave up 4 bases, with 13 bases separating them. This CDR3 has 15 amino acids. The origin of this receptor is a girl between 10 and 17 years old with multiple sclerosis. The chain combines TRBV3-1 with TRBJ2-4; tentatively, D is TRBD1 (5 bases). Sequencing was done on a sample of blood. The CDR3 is CASSHSAGAKNIQYF. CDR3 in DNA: TGTGCCAGCAGCCATTCAGCTGGGGCAAAAAACATTCAGTACTTC. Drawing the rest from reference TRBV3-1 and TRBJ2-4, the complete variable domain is DTAVSQTPKYLVTQMGNDKSIKCEQNLGHDTMYWYKQDSKKFLKIMFSYNNKELIINETVPNRFSPKSPDKAHLNLHINSLELGDSAVYFCASSHSAGAKNIQYFGAGTRLSVL.